This T cell receptor beta chain derives from a study of cytomegalovirus exposure and HLA in healthy donors. Study-level background: Clustering assigned 81% of the approximately 390 genotyped donors to the Caucasian-associated ancestry cluster. Whole-study results and caveats: There were around 160 TCR beta chains listed as cytomegalovirus-associated. When the data were analyzed later, several of the most significant clusters appeared to be linked to common viral pathogens.

At collection, donors were nominally healthy, but unrecorded immune exposures were probable. The primer mix had 60 Vbeta and 13 Jbeta primers. Libraries were prepared by immunoSEQ multiplex PCR; TCRdb keeps only in-frame clonotypes and omits some of them. Among 120,000 to 150,000 clones listed, approximately 78% were seen once. On this clone itself: The antigen remains undetermined.

The germline CDR1 and CDR2 sequences are MDHEN and SYDVKM. Trimming cost V 7 bases and J 6 bases, with 19 bases left between them. The CDR3 sequence is 15 residues long. The chain carries TRBV28 and TRBJ2-1; the D gene is possibly TRBD2 (6 bases). The sequencing sample was made of PBMCs. The TCR sequence derives from a middle-aged man in good health and CMV-seropositive. Here the CDR3 reads CASINSGLAINEQFF. The CDR3 nucleotides read TGTGCCAGCATCAATAGCGGCCTGGCGATCAATGAGCAGTTCTTC.